This T cell receptor (beta chain) stems from a study of beta chain features in type 1 diabetes. Study context: The study found patients and healthy donors alike in age, gender and cell yields.

CDR1 and CDR2 from the germline V gene are MDHEN and SYDVKM. The CDR3 is made up of 15 amino acids. The junction had 6 bases not matched to a gene; V was cut back by 7 bases and J by 4 bases. Findings and caveats of the study: Within each of all four CD4+ subsets, Type 1 diabetes patients had TCRB CDR3s that were moderately but significantly shorter. An over-representation of cells with high TCR expression could result from cDNA sequencing. VDJ junctions in type 1 diabetes patients carried more deletions and fewer insertions.

CD4+ naive, central memory, regulatory and stem cell-like memory subsets were isolated by sorting on CD45RO/CCR7/CD25/CD127/CD95/CD27. This clone occurred a few times. Its antigen is unknown. Expressed TCRB transcripts were sequenced because the entire RNA isolate underwent reverse transcription. TCRdb's table, derived via immunoSEQ multiplex PCR, lists solely in-frame clones and lacks some. The sample includes about 370,000 clones, over 9% of them seen just once. The V gene is TRBV28, the J gene TRBJ2-7; 14 bases are a match to TRBD2. Material for sequencing was central memory CD4+ T cells from blood. The source of this sequence is a man younger than 45 with type 1 diabetes. The CDR3 here is CASTKGTSGGYEQYF. The CDR3 nucleotides are TGTGCCAGCACCAAAGGGACTAGCGGGGGTTACGAGCAGTACTTC.